This T cell receptor (beta chain) comes out of a study of T cell responses to AZD1222 COVID-19 vaccine. Worth noting for this clone: The antigen remains unidentified.

The data were produced by immunoSEQ multiplex PCR, yet TCRdb's version contains in-frame clones alone and is incomplete. The sample has roughly 150,000 clones; 75% to 95% are singletons. This CDR3 has 16 residues. Germline loops: CDR1 SGHRS, CDR2 YFSETQ. The V and J ends lost 3 bases and 1 base respectively, with 16 bases between them. Regarding the study as a whole: CD4 TCRs associated with vaccination spanned spike, dominating at 160-218 and 743-854. A reported finding is that nearly half of spike-specific TCRs target unmutated variant regions. In a largely white British group with more females than males, clonal diversity was possibly underestimated. Elevations in Spike-specific TCR breadth and depth followed administration of two AZD1222 doses.

The TCR was taken from an adult in good health. V and J are TRBV5-1 and TRBJ1-1; no clear D. The starting material was peripheral blood, obtained on day 0 of AZD1222 vaccination. This CDR3 is CASSWTTTGGNTEAFF. The DNA for the CDR3 is TGCGCCAGCAGCTGGACGACTACGGGAGGGAACACTGAAGCTTTCTTT.